Listed below are T cell receptor beta chains from one sample, sequenced in a study of blood T cells in healthy people across ages. MiXCR was run by TCRdb on the 5' RACE reads, yielding one entry per CDR3 protein. This repertoire shows over 600,000 distinct CDR3 sequences, more than 55% found once; its top ten account for approximately 24%. Sequencing used blood. The receptors come from a man aged 35-49 years in good health. The CDR3 runs from the conserved cysteine through the conserved F or W. D genes are given only for firm matches. Only some rows state a clone size, as once, few, many or a class for expanded clones.

j_gene	v_gene	abundance	d_gene	CDR3aa	CDR3nt
TRBJ2-7	TRBV9	NA	TRBD2	CASSGETSGRYEQYF	TGTGCCAGCAGCGGAGAGACTAGCGGACGCTACGAGCAGTACTTC
TRBJ1-1	TRBV5-1	NA	NA	CASSLGPTGPEAFF	TGCGCCAGCAGCTTGGGACCTACAGGGCCTGAAGCTTTCTTT
TRBJ2-3	TRBV6-5	NA	TRBD1	CASSPYRGDTQYF	TGTGCCAGCAGTCCTTACAGGGGGGATACGCAGTATTTT
TRBJ1-2	TRBV4-2	few	NA	CASSSRRGTYGYTF	TGTGCCAGCAGCTCTAGACGGGGGACCTATGGCTACACCTTC
TRBJ2-3	TRBV7-2	NA	NA	CASSILPGTSTDTQYF	TGTGCCAGCAGCATCCTCCCCGGGACTAGCACAGATACGCAGTATTTT
TRBJ2-3	TRBV11-3	NA	NA	CASSLPGDTQYF	TGTGCCAGCAGCCTCCCGGGAGATACGCAGTATTTT
TRBJ2-7	TRBV6-5	few	NA	CASSFSGTSSSYEQYF	TGTGCCAGCAGTTTTTCAGGGACTTCAAGCTCCTACGAGCAGTACTTC
TRBJ2-3	TRBV2	NA	NA	CASSPQVVLTDTQYF	TGTGCCAGCTCTCCGCAGGTAGTTCTCACAGATACGCAGTATTTT
TRBJ1-2	TRBV7-2	once	NA	CASSLDVLGYTF	TGTGCCAGCAGCTTAGACGTTCTTGGCTACACCTTC
TRBJ2-5	TRBV20-1	NA	TRBD2	CSARPTSGQETQYF	TGCAGTGCTAGACCGACTAGCGGACAAGAGACCCAGTACTTC
TRBJ2-3	TRBV28	few	NA	CASSLVAGSDTQYF	TGTGCCAGCAGTTTGGTCGCGGGCTCAGATACGCAGTATTTT
TRBJ1-1	TRBV29-1	NA	NA	CSVGFQKGYTEAFF	TGCAGCGTTGGGTTTCAGAAGGGGTACACTGAAGCTTTCTTT
TRBJ1-1	TRBV7-9	NA	TRBD1	CASSLRQGSDTEAFF	TGTGCCAGCAGCCTGAGACAGGGTTCGGACACTGAAGCTTTCTTT
TRBJ2-1	TRBV12-3/TRBV12-4	NA	NA	CASSLYRQETQFF	TGTGCCAGCAGTTTATACCGCCAAGAGACCCAGTTCTTC
TRBJ2-3	TRBV5-1	few	NA	CASSTGGLTTDTQYF	TGCGCCAGCAGCACAGGTGGACTCACCACAGATACGCAGTATTTT
TRBJ2-1	TRBV6-4	NA	NA	CASKSYGSPGNEQFF	TGTGCCAGCAAATCTTACGGGTCCCCGGGGAATGAGCAGTTCTTC
TRBJ1-5	TRBV27	few	NA	CASSLGAGDQPQHF	TGTGCCAGCAGTTTAGGAGCAGGGGATCAGCCCCAGCATTTT
TRBJ2-5	TRBV4-1	NA	NA	CASSPGPVETQYF	TGCGCCAGCAGCCCGGGCCCGGTGGAGACCCAGTACTTC
TRBJ2-1	TRBV6-2/TRBV6-3	once	TRBD2	CATGKRGPSEQFF	TGTGCCACCGGGAAGCGGGGTCCCAGTGAGCAGTTCTTC
TRBJ1-2	TRBV2	NA	NA	CASSEEVARPGYTF	TGTGCCAGCAGTGAAGAGGTGGCTCGCCCTGGCTACACCTTC
TRBJ2-7	TRBV3-1	NA	TRBD2	CASSLGTSGRFNYEQYF	TGTGCCAGCAGCCTGGGGACTAGCGGGAGGTTTAACTACGAGCAGTACTTC
TRBJ1-2	TRBV20-1	NA	NA	CSASWVGDGYTF	TGCAGTGCTTCCTGGGTGGGAGATGGCTACACCTTC
TRBJ2-3	TRBV29-1	NA	NA	CSVYRDNHFTDTQYF	TGCAGCGTTTATAGGGACAACCATTTCACAGATACGCAGTATTTT
TRBJ2-1	TRBV9	NA	NA	CASSVDAQNEQFF	TGTGCCAGCAGCGTAGATGCACAGAATGAGCAGTTCTTC
TRBJ2-5	TRBV12-3/TRBV12-4	NA	TRBD2	CASTPKEGGRAETQYF	TGTGCCAGCACCCCGAAGGAGGGCGGGAGGGCCGAGACCCAGTACTTC
TRBJ1-1	TRBV6-2/TRBV6-3	NA	NA	CASSFRLATEAFF	TGTGCCAGCAGTTTTCGACTGGCAACTGAAGCTTTCTTT
TRBJ2-3	TRBV7-9	NA	TRBD2	CASSPGLAGEGTQYF	TGTGCCAGCAGCCCCGGACTAGCGGGGGAGGGTACGCAGTATTTT
TRBJ2-1	TRBV4-1	few	NA	CASRFLGDNEQFF	TGCGCCAGCAGATTCCTAGGGGACAATGAGCAGTTCTTC
TRBJ2-3	TRBV2	few	TRBD1	CASSEGGQGMDTQYF	TGTGCCAGCAGTGAAGGGGGACAGGGGATGGATACGCAGTATTTT
TRBJ1-2	TRBV2	NA	NA	CASSYKQSYGYTF	TGTGCCAGCAGTTATAAACAGAGCTATGGCTACACCTTC
TRBJ2-3	TRBV27	few	NA	CASRHLGADTQYF	TGTGCCAGCAGGCATTTAGGCGCAGATACGCAGTATTTT
TRBJ1-4	TRBV7-2	NA	TRBD1	CASSTDRGEKLFF	TGTGCCAGCAGCACCGACAGGGGTGAAAAACTGTTTTTT
TRBJ2-7	TRBV6-1	NA	NA	CASSESGAPYEQYF	TGTGCCAGCAGTGAATCGGGGGCTCCCTACGAGCAGTACTTC
TRBJ2-5	TRBV10-3	NA	TRBD2	CAISEMTSGGSRNEQYF	TGTGCCATCAGTGAGATGACTAGCGGGGGGTCGCGCAATGAGCAGTACTTC
TRBJ2-7	TRBV9	NA	NA	CASSPVGRTYNEQYF	TGTGCCAGCAGCCCCGTTGGACGGACCTACAATGAGCAGTACTTC
TRBJ2-4	TRBV15	NA	NA	CATSRDRVLAKNIQYF	TGTGCCACCAGCAGAGATCGGGTACTAGCCAAAAACATTCAGTACTTC
TRBJ2-7	TRBV7-2	NA	TRBD2	CAGSPSGSSYEQYF	TGTGCCGGCAGTCCTAGCGGGAGCTCCTACGAGCAGTACTTC
TRBJ2-3	TRBV3-1	few	TRBD2	CASSQQAGGEDTQYF	TGTGCCAGCAGCCAACAAGCGGGGGGAGAGGATACGCAGTATTTT
TRBJ2-1	TRBV20-1	NA	TRBD2	CSAPGLADNEQFF	TGCAGTGCCCCGGGACTAGCGGACAATGAGCAGTTCTTC
TRBJ2-4	TRBV20-1	NA	NA	CSAPGFSDIQYF	TGCAGTGCTCCGGGGTTTTCGGACATTCAGTACTTC
TRBJ2-5	TRBV3-1	NA	NA	CASSQDGAPGETQYF	TGTGCCAGCAGCCAAGACGGGGCGCCGGGCGAGACCCAGTACTTC
TRBJ2-3	TRBV12-3/TRBV12-4	NA	TRBD1	CASSFLQGRLSTDTQYF	TGTGCCAGCAGTTTTTTACAGGGGCGGTTGTCTACAGATACGCAGTATTTT
TRBJ1-5	TRBV20-1	NA	TRBD1	CSATTGLVYQPQHF	TGCAGTGCCACGACAGGGTTGGTTTATCAGCCCCAGCATTTT
TRBJ2-5	TRBV4-2	few	NA	CASSQPRGTGPRETQYF	TGTGCCAGCAGCCAACCGAGAGGAACAGGGCCGCGGGAGACCCAGTACTTC